This entry lists 19 T cell receptor beta chains sequenced from one sample in a study of T cells in Graves' hyperthyroidism and ophthalmopathy. The CDR3 regions of TCR beta were amplified from RNA transcripts. First-round RT-PCR with HTBI primers amplified the TCR CDR3 region. TCRdb fed the multiplex PCR reads into MiXCR, producing one record per CDR3 protein. The table lists around 110,000 distinct CDR3 sequences, 15% to 20% of them singletons. The sequenced sample was blood. The receptors derive from a woman aged 50 to 60 with Graves' hyperthyroidism.

In the case of this clonotype: This could be a read error, since a much larger clone is one nucleotide away. V and J are TRBV27 and TRBJ1-1; 7 bases agree with TRBD1. Germline CDR1 reads MNHEY; CDR2 reads SMNVEV (reference sequence). The CDR3 length is 13 residues. Germline trimming cut 3 bases from V and 5 bases from J; bases unmatched to any gene: 3. This chain's CDR3 is CASSFMTGTEAFF. The CDR3 region has the DNA TGTGCCAGCAGTTTCATGACAGGGACTGAAGCTTTCTTT.

This clonotype was counted many times. The chain uses TRBV12-3 or TRBV12-4 and TRBJ1-1; 7 bases fit TRBD1. This CDR3 region has 18 residues. The V segment lost 5 bases and the J segment 0 bases; nucleotides outside the gene matches: 15. CDR3 sequence reads: CASSPPPWDRIMNTEAFF. The CDR3 DNA sequence: TGTGCCAGCAGTCCGCCGCCTTGGGACAGAATCATGAACACTGAAGCTTTCTTT.

Ten or more counts support this clonotype. This sequence joins TRBV2 and TRBJ1-2, with D possibly matching TRBD1 (5 bases). Germline assignment: CDR1 SNHLY and CDR2 FYNNEI. The CDR3 runs to 13 residues. V lost 8 bases, J lost 4 bases, and 14 bases lay in between. CDR3 coding DNA: TGTGCCAGCTATCAGGCGGGGCCCTATGGCTACACCTTC. Translating gives CASYQAGPYGYTF.

For this clonotype: At one of its ends the junction is not consistent with the germline gene, which may arise from a read error. The chain combines TRBV2 with TRBJ1-2; the D is unclear. The CDR3 runs to 14 residues. CDR1 and CDR2 (germline): SNHLY, FYNNEI. The CDR3 here is CASREDPTNYGYTF. The CDR3 DNA sequence: TGTGCCAGCAGGGAAGACCCGACCAACTATGGCTACACCTTC.

This clonotype was seen a single time. V and J are TRBV28 and TRBJ2-5; 12 nucleotides line up with TRBD1. The germline V gene has CDR1 MDHEN and CDR2 SYDVKM. The CDR3 length is 17 residues. The ends lost 5 bases at V and 5 bases at J; junction bases unmatched: 12. The CDR3 bases are TGTGCCAGCAGTACTCTCGGGGGGACAGGGGGCTTTGAGACCCAGTACTTC. Its translation: CASSTLGGTGGFETQYF.

This clonotype was found many times. V and J are TRBV9 and TRBJ1-5; no clear D gene. V was shortened by 2 bases and J by 10 bases, with 16 bases between the two germline ends. Germline CDR1 is SGDLS and CDR2 is YYNGEE. CDR3 size: 14 residues. The CDR3 bases are TGTGCCAGCAGCGTTGATTCTTCGGCGGCCCCCCAGCATTTT. This sequence encodes CASSVDSSAAPQHF.

This clonotype has ten or more counts. This CDR3 reads CSASSGRASWDTQYF. DNA for the CDR3: TGCAGTGCCTCTAGCGGGAGGGCCTCCTGGGATACGCAGTATTTT. This rearrangement joins TRBV20-1 to TRBJ2-3, with 12 bases identical to TRBD2. Germline lookup yields CDR1 DFQATT and CDR2 SNEGSKA (reference sequence). V shed 6 bases and J 6 bases; nucleotides not matched to a gene: 10. The CDR3 is made up of 15 amino acids.

This clonotype was seen repeatedly, ten times or more. This chain joins TRBV28 and TRBJ1-5; D is possibly TRBD1 (5 bases). CDR3 length: 16 amino acids. Germline V lookup: CDR1 MDHEN, CDR2 SYDVKM. The V gene lost 1 base and the J gene lost 3 bases, with 13 bases spanning the gap. The CDR3 region has the DNA TGTGCCAGCAGTTTATCCCGCGGGGGTAACAATCAGCCCCAGCATTTT. This sequence encodes CASSLSRGGNNQPQHF.

This clonotype was recorded many times. The V and J genes are TRBV28 and TRBJ2-2; D ambiguous. Germline lookup yields CDR1 MDHEN and CDR2 SYDVKM. V lost 3 bases and J lost 5, with 13 bases in between. The CDR3 consists of 15 residues. The CDR3 loop reads CASSFEFADTGELFF. The CDR3 DNA sequence: TGTGCCAGCAGTTTTGAGTTCGCGGATACCGGGGAGCTGTTTTTT. The complete variable domain, with remaining parts taken from reference TRBV28 and TRBJ2-2, reads DVKVTQSSRYLVKRTGEKVFLECVQDMDHENMFWYRQDPGLGLRLIYFSYDVKMKEKGDIPEGYSVSREKKERFSLILESASTNQTSMYLCASSFEFADTGELFFGEGSRLTVL.

This clonotype was recorded many times. The chain uses TRBV9 and TRBJ2-1; D is perhaps TRBD1 (6 bases). CDR1 is SGDLS, CDR2 YYNGEE, per germline. The CDR3 sequence is 15 residues long. V was cut by 6 bases and J by 5 bases, with 18 bases left in between. CDR3: CASNRDGTSDNEQFF. The CDR3 bases are TGTGCCAGCAACCGTGACGGGACATCGGACAATGAGCAGTTCTTC. Full variable domain (outside the CDR3, taken from reference TRBV9 and TRBJ2-1): DSGVTQTPKHLITATGQRVTLRCSPRSGDLSVYWYQQSLDQGLQFLIQYYNGEERAKGNILERFSAQQFPDLHSELNLSSLELGDSALYFCASNRDGTSDNEQFFGPGTRLTVL.

This clonotype was detected ten times or more. The chain recombines TRBV2 with TRBJ2-5; 9 bases agree with TRBD2. In germline, CDR1 is SNHLY, CDR2 FYNNEI. The V segment lost 11 bases and the J segment 3 bases; nucleotides outside the gene matches: 4. The CDR3 is 12 residues long. In DNA, the CDR3 is TGTGCCGGGGGACTAGCCGAAGAGACCCAGTACTTC. Amino acids: CAGGLAEETQYF.

This clonotype was counted many times. The chain joins TRBV5-1 to TRBJ2-2; 8 nucleotides agree with TRBD2. V dropped 6 bases and J dropped 3; count of bases not matched to a gene: 7. Germline V lookup: CDR1 SGHRS, CDR2 YFSETQ. This CDR3 spans 15 amino acids. The CDR3 loop is CASKLAVADTGELFF. For the CDR3, the DNA is TGCGCCAGCAAACTAGCGGTAGCAGACACCGGGGAGCTGTTTTTT.

This clonotype has a count of ten or more. The chain is built from TRBV15 and TRBJ2-1; either TRBD1 or TRBD2 may fit D (5 bases each). Per germline, CDR1 LNHNV and CDR2 YYDKDF (reference sequence). The CDR3 is 15 amino acids. V was pared by 1 base and J by 5 bases, with 12 bases between. As DNA, the CDR3 is TGTGCCACCAGCAGAGGTACCGGGACCGACAATGAGCAGTTCTTC. This gives the protein CATSRGTGTDNEQFF. Filled out from reference TRBV15 and TRBJ2-1, the complete variable domain reads DAMVIQNPRYQVTQFGKPVTLSCSQTLNHNVMYWYQQKSSQAPKLLFHYYDKDFNNEADTPDNFQSRRPNTSFCFLDIRSPGLGDTAMYLCATSRGTGTDNEQFFGPGTRLTVL.

This clonotype appeared many times. The V call is TRBV14, the J call TRBJ2-1; tentatively, D is TRBD1 or TRBD2 (5 bases each). V was shortened by 3 bases and J by 10 bases, with 7 bases between the two germline ends. The germline V gene encodes CDR1 SGHDN and CDR2 FVKESK. The CDR3 is 11 residues long. The CDR3 spells CASSHGTEQFF. The CDR3, as DNA: TGTGCCAGCAGCCACGGGACGGAGCAGTTCTTC.

The J gene is TRBJ1-1, the V gene TRBV28, with D possibly being TRBD1 (5 bases). The CDR3 has 14 amino acids. The germline CDR1 and CDR2 sequences are MDHEN and SYDVKM. Between the trimmed V and J ends, which lost 3 bases and 1 base, there was a span of 9 bases. Here the CDR3 DNA reads TGTGCCAGCAGTTTGCCGACAGCGAACACTGAAGCTTTCTTT. This codes for CASSLPTANTEAFF.

This clonotype was seen many times. The chain joins TRBV30 to TRBJ2-5; 9 bases fit TRBD2. V was clipped by 3 bases and J by 4 bases; unmatched bases: 3. Looked up from germline, CDR1 is GTSNPN and CDR2 is SVGIG (reference sequence). The CDR3 covers 13 residues. DNA for the CDR3: TGTGCCTGGAGGATTAGCGGGAGAGAGACCCAGTACTTC. Translation gives CAWRISGRETQYF.

This clonotype showed up many times. The chain uses TRBV5-1 and TRBJ1-4; 10 bases align to TRBD1. There are 18 residues in the CDR3. V trimming: 3 bases; J trimming: 8 bases; junction bases outside the gene matches: 16. Germline V lookup: CDR1 SGHRS, CDR2 YFSETQ. The CDR3 region has the DNA TGCGCCAGCAGCTCACGGACAGGGGGAGAGCGAGGAGGGGAAAAACTGTTTTTT. Translated, it gives CASSSRTGGERGGEKLFF.

In this sample, this clonotype turned up many times. The rearrangement uses TRBV28 and TRBJ2-1; possible D gene TRBD1, 6 bases. Germline-derived CDR1 and CDR2 are MDHEN and SYDVKM. The germline V and J ends were trimmed by 3 bases and 8 bases, with 11 bases remaining between them. This CDR3 is built from 13 residues. The CDR3 loop reads CASSLFRGYEQFF. The CDR3 DNA sequence: TGTGCCAGCAGTTTGTTCAGGGGATATGAGCAGTTCTTC. The variable domain in full, completed from reference TRBV28 and TRBJ2-1, reads DVKVTQSSRYLVKRTGEKVFLECVQDMDHENMFWYRQDPGLGLRLIYFSYDVKMKEKGDIPEGYSVSREKKERFSLILESASTNQTSMYLCASSLFRGYEQFFGPGTRLTVL.

This clonotype showed up many times. The genes are TRBV12-3 or TRBV12-4 and TRBJ2-5; TRBD2 aligns across 8 bases. Trimming at V came to 6 bases and at J to 1 base, leaving 7 bases not matched to a gene. The CDR3 is 15 residues long. This CDR3 is CASSKRGGAQETQYF. CDR3 bases: TGTGCCAGCAGCAAACGGGGGGGCGCCCAAGAGACCCAGTACTTC.